This T cell receptor (beta chain) derives from a study of T cells after yellow fever vaccination. Study-wide results and caveats: Only a small proportion of the clonotypes turned up in both the CD4 and the CD8 compartments, likely arising from convergent recombination.

TCRdb recomputed calls from the 5' RACE reads with MiXCR, one row per CDR3 protein. The repertoire holds about 300,000 distinct CDR3 sequences, with around 7.3% as singletons. This CDR3 has 12 amino acids. The V end was cut by 4 bases, the J end by 7 bases, with 8 bases between. Germline values: CDR1 LNHDA, CDR2 SQIVND (reference sequence). With respect to this clonotype: No antigen is known for it.

The TCR was taken from a man aged 18 to 29 who received the YFV17D yellow fever vaccine. The sequencing here drew on PBMCs, taken 35 to 50 days after the first yellow fever vaccination. This rearrangement joins TRBV19 to TRBJ2-1, with D perhaps TRBD1 (6 bases). The CDR3 region is CASSRQVNEQFF. The CDR3 region has the DNA TGTGCCAGTAGTAGACAGGTAAATGAGCAGTTCTTC.